Shown below are 26 T cell receptor beta chains from a single sample sequenced in a study of blood T cell repertoires in COVID-19 (dated by TCRdb to about 2020). The library was built by means of the immunoSEQ multiplex PCR assay. TCRdb carries this immuneACCESS record with in-frame sequences only. Its versions omit some clonotypes, under half of them owing to an unresolved V gene in the studies checked, with the rest unexplained. In this sample the table shows roughly 190,000 clones, around four fifths of which occur a single time. Roughly 2.8% of the sample comes from the top ten. The sequencing input was peripheral blood. The source is a man aged 50 to 59 with active or convalescent COVID-19.

The V call is TRBV19, the J call TRBJ2-7; 7 nucleotides match TRBD2. V gave up 8 bases and J gave up 4 bases; unmatched junction bases: 5. The CDR3 sequence is 12 residues long. CDR1 LNHDA and CDR2 SQIVND come from the germline V gene (reference sequence). CDR3 nucleotide sequence: TGTGCCAGTTCCCTGGGGGGGTACGAGCAGTACTTC. Amino acid sequence: CASSLGGYEQYF. Together with reference TRBV19 and TRBJ2-7, the CDR3 gives the full variable domain: DGGITQSPKYLFRKEGQNVTLSCEQNLNHDAMYWYRQDPGQGLRLIYYSQIVNDFQKGDIAEGYSVSREKKESFPLTVTSAQKNPTAFYLCASSLGGYEQYFGPGTRLTVT.

This clone appeared a few times. The rearrangement links TRBV5-4 to TRBJ2-3, with D maybe TRBD2 (5 bases). Germline assignment: CDR1 SGHNT and CDR2 YYREEE (reference sequence). This CDR3 spans 14 amino acids. The V end lost 0 bases, the J end lost 3 bases, and 8 bases lay between the germline ends. This CDR3 is CASSLERVTDTQYF. In DNA, the CDR3 is TGTGCCAGCAGCTTGGAGAGGGTAACAGATACGCAGTATTTT. Full variable domain (outside the CDR3, taken from reference TRBV5-4 and TRBJ2-3): ETGVTQSPTHLIKTRGQQVTLRCSSQSGHNTVSWYQQALGQGPQFIFQYYREEENGRGNFPPRFSGLQFPNYSSELNVNALELDDSALYLCASSLERVTDTQYFGPGTRLTVL.

V usage is TRBV10-3 and J usage is TRBJ2-7, with D perhaps TRBD1 (8 bases). Germline loops: CDR1 ENHRY, CDR2 SYGVKD. The CDR3 length is 15 residues. The CDR3 DNA follows: TGTGCGCACAGGGGGGGACGTTCTCCCGCCGACGAGCAGTACTTC. Its protein product is CAHRGGRSPADEQYF.

The count of this clone is one. The rearrangement links TRBV9 to TRBJ2-7, with D possibly being TRBD1 (6 bases). Trimming removed 3 bases at V and 5 bases at J, with 24 bases between. Germline CDR1 SGDLS, CDR2 YYNGEE. There are 17 residues in the CDR3. CDR3 residues: CASSGGPGQSMQHEQYF. CDR3 DNA sequence: TGTGCCAGCAGCGGAGGACCGGGACAAAGCATGCAGCACGAGCAGTACTTC.

This clone was seen only a few times. The gene calls are TRBV6-1 and TRBJ2-7; D is possibly TRBD1 (6 bases). V was trimmed by 1 base and J by 5 bases, leaving 9 bases between them. CDR3 length: 13 residues. The germline V gene has CDR1 MNHNS and CDR2 SASEGT. CDR3 DNA: TGTGCCAGCAGTGAAGGGTACAGGGACGAGCAGTACTTC. Amino acids: CASSEGYRDEQYF.

This sequence joins TRBV5-1 and TRBJ2-7; 11 nucleotides align to TRBD1. The CDR3 runs 14 residues. V shed 4 bases and J 3 bases; nucleotides not matched to a gene: 3. Germline-derived CDR1 and CDR2 are SGHRS and YFSETQ. CDR3 nucleotide sequence: TGCGCCAGCAGCCCGGGACAGGGGGTCTACGAGCAGTACTTC. Translated, it gives CASSPGQGVYEQYF.

This rearrangement joins TRBV19 to TRBJ1-5, with TRBD1 matching 9 bases. Germline CDR1 LNHDA, CDR2 SQIVND (reference sequence). The CDR3 contains 15 residues. J lost 6 bases, V lost 3 bases, and 6 bases had no gene match. In nucleotides, the CDR3 is TGTGCCAGTAGTATTGGGACAGGGTGGTTTCAGCCCCAGCATTTT. Translated, it gives CASSIGTGWFQPQHF. Full variable domain (missing parts from reference TRBV19 and TRBJ1-5): DGGITQSPKYLFRKEGQNVTLSCEQNLNHDAMYWYRQDPGQGLRLIYYSQIVNDFQKGDIAEGYSVSREKKESFPLTVTSAQKNPTAFYLCASSIGTGWFQPQHFGDGTRLSIL.

The chain is built from TRBV19 and TRBJ1-2, with D uncertain. Trimming removed 1 base at V and 6 bases at J, with 15 bases between. Germline CDR1 and CDR2: LNHDA and SQIVND (reference sequence). The CDR3 covers 15 residues. CDR3 residues: CASSIGPFRRDGYTF. The CDR3 coding sequence is TGTGCCAGTAGTATAGGCCCCTTTAGACGGGATGGCTACACCTTC.

CDR3 sequence reads: CASSQGTGDATNEKLFF. CDR3 in DNA: TGCGCCAGCAGTCAAGGAACAGGGGACGCAACTAATGAAAAACTGTTTTTT. This chain connects TRBV23-1 to TRBJ1-4, with TRBD1 identical over 7 bases. TRBV23-1 belongs to the ORF category, with a function that is uncertain. CDR3 length: 17 residues. J gave up 0 bases and V 2 bases, and 6 bases lay outside the gene matches.

The count of this clone is one. CDR3 coding DNA: TGTGCCAGCAGTGACCGAGCCAGGGGGTCCACTGAAGCTTTCTTT. Encoded protein: CASSDRARGSTEAFF. The chain carries TRBV2 and TRBJ1-1, with 7 bases fitting TRBD1. Germline V gene data show CDR1 as SNHLY and CDR2 as FYNNEI. The CDR3 runs to 15 residues. J lost 4 bases, V lost 3 bases, and 8 bases had no gene match.

The chain is built from TRBV5-1 and TRBJ2-5; 10 nucleotides agree with TRBD2. Germline trimming cut 4 bases from V and 5 bases from J; bases unmatched to any gene: 11. This CDR3 is 16 amino acids long. Germline V gene data show CDR1 as SGHRS and CDR2 as YFSETQ. The CDR3 region has the DNA TGCGCCAGCAGCCTGGGACTAGCGAATGGAAGGGAGACCCAGTACTTC. It specifies CASSLGLANGRETQYF.

Comment on this clone: Other DNA variants within this sample encode the same CDR3. The chain recombines TRBV10-3 with TRBJ2-1, with D tentatively TRBD2 (6 bases). Germline loops: CDR1 ENHRY, CDR2 SYGVKD. The CDR3 is made up of 16 amino acids. Trimming removed 0 bases from V and 1 base from J, with 10 bases in between. As DNA, the CDR3 is TGTGCCATCAGTGAGTCGATGGCGGGGTCCTACAATGAGCAGTTCTTC. Encoded protein: CAISESMAGSYNEQFF.

The gene calls are TRBV7-2 and TRBJ1-6; D unclear. CDR3 length equals 15 residues. Trimming took 5 bases from V and 3 from J, leaving 11 bases between them. Germline CDR1 reads SGHTA; CDR2 reads FQGNSA. The CDR3 nucleotides read TGTGCCAGCAGCCAGGAAGGACTCTATAATTCACCCCTCCACTTT. Its protein is CASSQEGLYNSPLHF.

V is TRBV5-1 and J is TRBJ2-7, with 7 bases identical to TRBD2. The CDR3 covers 18 residues. The trim removed 0 bases at V and 1 base at J, leaving 13 bases unmatched. CDR1 is SGHRS and CDR2 is YFSETQ in the germline V gene. CDR3 loop: CASSLGGVRREISYEQYF. The CDR3 region has the DNA TGCGCCAGCAGCTTGGGGGGCGTGCGGCGGGAGATTTCCTACGAGCAGTACTTC.

This clone has only one observation. The chain joins TRBV6-2 or TRBV6-3 to TRBJ1-6, with D maybe TRBD1 (6 bases). Germline V gives CDR1 MNHEY, CDR2 SVGEGT. V was cut by 4 bases and J by 10 bases, with 8 bases left in between. The CDR3 consists of 12 residues. Here the CDR3 DNA reads TGTGCCAGCAGTTTTGACAGGTCACCCCTCCACTTT. It yields the protein CASSFDRSPLHF.

The chain employs TRBV5-5 and TRBJ2-7, with D maybe TRBD2 (6 bases). The CDR3 spans 14 residues. Trimming stripped 5 bases from V and 4 bases from J, with 16 bases between. Germline V gene data show CDR1 as SGHKS and CDR2 as YYEKEE (reference sequence). The DNA for the CDR3 is TGTGCCAGCAGTCCTTGGAGGGTTTCGTACGAGCAGTACTTC. Translating gives CASSPWRVSYEQYF.

The chain recombines TRBV10-3 with TRBJ1-5; weak D call: TRBD1 (5 bases). V lost 0 bases and J lost 0, with 9 bases in between. Germline V gives CDR1 ENHRY, CDR2 SYGVKD. There are 16 residues in the CDR3. DNA for the CDR3: TGTGCCATCAGTGAGTCGGGGGGATATAGCAATCAGCCCCAGCATTTT. It encodes CAISESGGYSNQPQHF.

V and J are TRBV7-9 and TRBJ1-5; possibly TRBD1 for D (5 bases). V lost 5 bases and J 2 bases, leaving 7 bases between the germline ends. Germline CDR1 SEHNR, CDR2 FQNEAQ (reference sequence). This CDR3 spans 13 amino acids. The CDR3, as DNA: TGTGCCAGCAGCCCGGGGGGCAATCAGCCCCAGCATTTT. Translating gives CASSPGGNQPQHF.

This sequence joins TRBV30 and TRBJ1-1; TRBD1 is a possible D gene (5 bases). Germline-derived CDR1 and CDR2 are GTSNPN and SVGIG (reference sequence). Trimming took 4 bases from V and 0 from J, leaving 21 bases between them. This CDR3 has 17 residues. CDR3 coding DNA: TGTGCCTGGACGGGGGGGAGCGCACGGGCTTTGAACACTGAAGCTTTCTTT. Translated, it gives CAWTGGSARALNTEAFF.

V usage is TRBV19 and J usage is TRBJ2-5, with D possibly matching TRBD1 (6 bases). The V gene's germline CDR1 is LNHDA and CDR2 SQIVND (reference sequence). The CDR3 length is 14 residues. V gave up 4 bases and J gave up 4 bases, with 13 bases separating them. The CDR3 loop is CASSSTGYRETQYF. In nucleotides, the CDR3 is TGTGCCAGTAGTAGTACAGGGTACCGAGAGACCCAGTACTTC. The variable domain in full, with the rest retrieved from reference TRBV19 and TRBJ2-5, is DGGITQSPKYLFRKEGQNVTLSCEQNLNHDAMYWYRQDPGQGLRLIYYSQIVNDFQKGDIAEGYSVSREKKESFPLTVTSAQKNPTAFYLCASSSTGYRETQYFGPGTRLLVL.

J is TRBJ2-7 and V is TRBV7-2; 7 bases fit TRBD1. Losses at the gene ends were 5 bases for V and 4 bases for J; bases not matched to a gene: 5. CDR3 length: 13 residues. CDR1 is SGHTA, CDR2 FQGNSA, per germline. The CDR3 reads CASSQTGQYEQYF. The DNA of the CDR3 is TGTGCCAGCAGCCAGACAGGGCAATACGAGCAGTACTTC.

The chain carries TRBV5-6 and TRBJ2-7, with D possibly TRBD2 on 7 matching bases. This CDR3 has 13 amino acids. CDR1 SGHDT and CDR2 YYEEEE come from the germline V gene. The V gene lost 6 bases and the J gene lost 7 bases, with 17 bases spanning the gap. This CDR3 is CASTASGGWEQYF. CDR3 nucleotide sequence: TGTGCCAGCACCGCTTCGGGGGGCTGGGAGCAGTACTTC.

The chain carries TRBV25-1 and TRBJ1-4, with D hard to call. The germline V gene encodes CDR1 MGHDK and CDR2 SYGVNS. The ends were cut back, 2 bases at V and 8 bases at J, with 9 bases in the middle. The CDR3 covers 13 residues. This CDR3 reads CASSEDAYEKLFF. The CDR3, as DNA: TGTGCCAGCAGTGAAGATGCCTACGAAAAACTGTTTTTT. The full variable domain, its missing parts supplied by reference TRBV25-1 and TRBJ1-4, is EADIYQTPRYLVIGTGKKITLECSQTMGHDKMYWYQQDPGMELHLIHYSYGVNSTEKGDLSSESTVSRIRTEHFPLTLESARPSHTSQYLCASSEDAYEKLFFGSGTQLSVL.

V usage is TRBV28 and J usage is TRBJ1-5; D is ambiguous. CDR1 MDHEN and CDR2 SYDVKM come from the germline V gene. Trimming stripped 6 bases from V and 2 bases from J, with 23 bases between. CDR3 length: 18 residues. The CDR3, as DNA: TGTGCCAGCAGCTCAAACCTTCGTACGGAGCGGGGCAATCAGCCCCAGCATTTT. It yields the protein CASSSNLRTERGNQPQHF.

This chain links TRBV3-1 (or the pseudogene TRBV3-2) with TRBJ1-2; tentative D call: TRBD1 (5 bases). Germline loops: CDR1 LGHDT, CDR2 YNNKEL (reference sequence). Trimming stripped 0 bases from V and 4 bases from J, with 12 bases between. This CDR3 comprises 15 residues. CDR3 DNA: TGTGCCAGCAGCCAAGATCTTGGGGGACTCTATGGCTACACCTTC. Amino acid sequence: CASSQDLGGLYGYTF.

The chain couples TRBV28 to TRBJ2-1, with 8 nucleotides matching TRBD2. Germline V CDR1 and CDR2: MDHEN, SYDVKM. The CDR3 has 14 residues. Germline trimming cut 7 bases from V and 7 bases from J; bases unmatched to any gene: 9. The CDR3 DNA reads as TGTGCCAGCACCCCCAGACTAGCGCGTAATGAGCAGTTCTTC. Protein product: CASTPRLARNEQFF.